Presented here are 10 T cell receptor beta chains from one specimen sequenced in a study of early stage breast cancer tumors (dated by TCRdb to about 2017). Receptors were amplified or captured by the immunoSEQ multiplex PCR assay. As stored in TCRdb, this immuneACCESS dataset retains in-frame rearrangements with V and J assigned. A fraction of the clones does not appear; measured against another copy, unresolved V genes explain less than half of the discrepancy, and the remainder lacks a known reason. This sample has 65,000 to 75,000 clones in its table, and approximately 80% of those were observed once. 4.7% of the sample comes from the top ten. Sequenced sample: blood. The receptors were sampled from a person in their 40s with breast cancer.

This sequence joins TRBV2 and TRBJ2-7; 7 nucleotides align to TRBD1. The CDR3 length is 14 residues. Germline CDR1 SNHLY, CDR2 FYNNEI. After removal of 10 bases from V and 2 bases from J, the junction contained 11 bases not matched to a gene. The CDR3 region has the DNA TGTGCCACTTCCCGGACTGGGACAGCCTACGAGCAGTACTTC. The encoded protein is CATSRTGTAYEQYF.

This clone was seen a handful of times. The chain is built from TRBV11-2 and TRBJ2-7; D might be TRBD2 (5 bases). There are 15 residues in the CDR3. The germline V gene encodes CDR1 SGHAT and CDR2 FQNNGV. V dropped 6 bases and J dropped 3 bases, with 18 bases sitting between them. CDR3 sequence: CASRLSPRVLYEQYF. The CDR3 DNA is TGTGCCAGCAGGTTGTCTCCGAGGGTTCTCTACGAGCAGTACTTC.

This clone has a handful of counts. V usage is TRBV7-2 and J usage is TRBJ1-5, with 10 nucleotides matching TRBD1. The junction had 3 bases not matched to a gene; V was cut back by 5 bases and J by 2 bases. CDR1 SGHTA and CDR2 FQGNSA come from the germline V gene. This CDR3 has 15 amino acids. The CDR3 DNA follows: TGTGCCAGCAGCGGGACAGGGGAGGGCAATCAGCCCCAGCATTTT. This encodes CASSGTGEGNQPQHF.

V gene TRBV7-2 combines with J gene TRBJ1-5, with TRBD1 identical over 9 bases. This CDR3 has 15 residues. CDR1 is SGHTA, CDR2 FQGNSA, per germline. J gave up 1 base and V 7 bases, and 5 bases lay outside the gene matches. CDR3 residues: CASIPDRGSNQPQHF. CDR3 DNA: TGTGCCAGCATCCCGGACAGGGGAAGCAATCAGCCCCAGCATTTT.

The chain couples TRBV10-3 to TRBJ2-1; tentatively, D is TRBD1 or TRBD2 (5 bases each). CDR1 ENHRY and CDR2 SYGVKD come from the germline V gene. Trimming removed 2 bases from V and 0 bases from J, with 11 bases in between. CDR3 length: 16 residues. In DNA, the CDR3 is TGTGCCATCAGTGAGCCGGGGACGAGCTCCTACAATGAGCAGTTCTTC. Its protein is CAISEPGTSSYNEQFF.

The gene calls are TRBV11-2 and TRBJ2-3; 11 nucleotides line up with TRBD2. Losses at the gene ends were 1 base for V and 2 bases for J; bases not matched to a gene: 8. The CDR3 extends over 18 amino acids. CDR1 and CDR2 from the germline V gene are SGHAT and FQNNGV. CDR3 coding DNA: TGTGCCAGCAGCTTAGCCCTGGGACTAGCGGAAATCACAGATACGCAGTATTTT. Its protein product is CASSLALGLAEITDTQYF.

This chain connects TRBV6-5 to TRBJ2-7; 8 bases agree with TRBD2. The CDR3 totals 13 residues. V lost 6 bases to trimming and J lost 2 bases; unmatched junction nucleotides: 3. CDR1 is MNHEY and CDR2 is SVGAGI in the germline V gene. The CDR3 DNA is TGTGCCAGCAGGGTAGCGGGAACCTACGAGCAGTACTTC. Translation: CASRVAGTYEQYF.

The rearrangement joins TRBV9 to TRBJ1-5; D is uncertain. This CDR3 is 14 amino acids long. The V gene's germline CDR1 is SGDLS and CDR2 YYNGEE. V lost 3 bases, J lost 3 bases, and 10 bases lay in between. CDR3: CASSEGRFNQPQHF. CDR3 DNA: TGTGCCAGCAGCGAAGGCAGATTCAATCAGCCCCAGCATTTT.

The V gene is TRBV19, the J gene TRBJ1-5; D uncertain. The V gene's germline CDR1 is LNHDA and CDR2 SQIVND (reference sequence). The CDR3 consists of 15 residues. With 0 bases removed from V and 1 base from J, the gap between germline ends came to 7 bases. CDR3 nucleotides: TGTGCCAGTAGTATAGATAGGGTGAGCAATCAGCCCCAGCATTTT. Translation gives CASSIDRVSNQPQHF.

The rearrangement uses TRBV11-2 and TRBJ2-6; 9 nucleotides match TRBD2. CDR3 length: 18 amino acids. V gave up 1 base and J gave up 2 bases; unmatched junction bases: 6. Germline V gives CDR1 SGHAT, CDR2 FQNNGV. The chain's CDR3 is CASSLGISGRPGANVLTF. CDR3 in DNA: TGTGCCAGCAGCTTAGGTATTAGCGGGAGACCTGGGGCCAACGTCCTGACTTTC.